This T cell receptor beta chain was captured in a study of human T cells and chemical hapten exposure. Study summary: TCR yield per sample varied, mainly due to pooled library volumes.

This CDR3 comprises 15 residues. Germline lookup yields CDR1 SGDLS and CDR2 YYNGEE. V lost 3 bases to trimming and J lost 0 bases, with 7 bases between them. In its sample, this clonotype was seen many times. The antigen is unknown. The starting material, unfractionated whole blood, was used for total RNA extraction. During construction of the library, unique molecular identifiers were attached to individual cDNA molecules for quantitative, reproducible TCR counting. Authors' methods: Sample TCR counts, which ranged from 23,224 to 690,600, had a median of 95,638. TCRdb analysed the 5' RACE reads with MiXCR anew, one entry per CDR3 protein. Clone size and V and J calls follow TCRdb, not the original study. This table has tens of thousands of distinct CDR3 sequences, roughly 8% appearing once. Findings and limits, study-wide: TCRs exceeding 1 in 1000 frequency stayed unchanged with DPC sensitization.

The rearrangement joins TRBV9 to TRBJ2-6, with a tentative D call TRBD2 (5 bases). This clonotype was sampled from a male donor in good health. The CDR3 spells CASSGTYSGANVLTF. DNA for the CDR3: TGTGCCAGCAGCGGGACTTACTCTGGGGCCAACGTCCTGACTTTC.